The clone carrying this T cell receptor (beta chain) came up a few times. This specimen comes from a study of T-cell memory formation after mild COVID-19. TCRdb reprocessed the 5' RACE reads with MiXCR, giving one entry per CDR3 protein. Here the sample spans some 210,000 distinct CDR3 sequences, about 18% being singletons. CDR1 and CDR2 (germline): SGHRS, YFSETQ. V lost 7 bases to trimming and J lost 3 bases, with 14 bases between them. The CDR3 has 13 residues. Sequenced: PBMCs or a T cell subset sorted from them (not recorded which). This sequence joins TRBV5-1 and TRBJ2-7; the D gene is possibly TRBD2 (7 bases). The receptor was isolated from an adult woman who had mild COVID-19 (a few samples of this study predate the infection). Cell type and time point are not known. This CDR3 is CASGRGDGYEQYF. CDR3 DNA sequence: TGCGCCAGCGGGAGGGGGGACGGCTACGAGCAGTACTTC. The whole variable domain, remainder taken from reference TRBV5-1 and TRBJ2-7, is KAGVTQTPRYLIKTRGQQVTLSCSPISGHRSVSWYQQTPGQGLQFLFEYFSETQRNKGNFPGRFSGRQFSNSRSEMNVSTLELGDSALYLCASGRGDGYEQYFGPGTRLTVT.